The rows below give T cell receptor beta chains drawn from one sample of a study of shared clonotypes between healthy human individuals. TCRdb keeps only in-frame clones here, not all; method: immunoSEQ multiplex PCR. The table shows 1,500,000 or so clones, with approximately 98.5% occurring only once. Sequenced material: naive CD4+ T cells sorted from blood. These receptors were collected from a man aged 25-40 years in good health. Each CDR3 is given with its conserved first and last residue. Fields, in order: clone size, D gene, J gene, V gene, CDR3 DNA, CDR3 protein. The D gene is left open where the match is weak. Only part of the rows carry a size: once, few, many, or a class if the clone is expanded.

clone size: NA; D gene: TRBD1; J gene: TRBJ2-7; V gene: TRBV5-5; CDR3 DNA: TGTGCCAGCAGCTTGGCTTACCCCGGGACAGGGAGTGAGCAGTACTTC; CDR3 protein: CASSLAYPGTGSEQYF
clone size: NA; D gene: NA; J gene: TRBJ2-1; V gene: TRBV18; CDR3 DNA: TGTGCCAGCTTAGCCGGCCCCCACCAGGCACTAGGAAATGAGCAGTTCTTC; CDR3 protein: CASLAGPHQALGNEQFF
clone size: once; D gene: NA; J gene: TRBJ1-1; V gene: TRBV15; CDR3 DNA: TGTGCCACCAGCAGAAACAGGGAGAACACTGAAGCTTTCTTT; CDR3 protein: CATSRNRENTEAFF
clone size: NA; D gene: TRBD2; J gene: TRBJ2-7; V gene: TRBV6-5; CDR3 DNA: TGTGCCAGCAGTTCGAGCGGGGGCTCCTACGAGCAGTACTTC; CDR3 protein: CASSSSGGSYEQYF
clone size: NA; D gene: TRBD2; J gene: TRBJ2-7; V gene: TRBV9; CDR3 DNA: TGTGCCAGCAGCGTGGCTAGCGGGACCTACGAGCAGTACTTC; CDR3 protein: CASSVASGTYEQYF
clone size: NA; D gene: NA; J gene: TRBJ2-7; V gene: TRBV6-6; CDR3 DNA: TGTGCCAGCAGTTACTTTAGTCAGGGCGCTCACGAGCAGTACTTC; CDR3 protein: CASSYFSQGAHEQYF
clone size: NA; D gene: TRBD1; J gene: TRBJ1-5; V gene: TRBV28; CDR3 DNA: TGTGCCAGCAGCTATCTACAGGGGGGGAATCAGCCCCAGCATTTT; CDR3 protein: CASSYLQGGNQPQHF
clone size: NA; D gene: TRBD1; J gene: TRBJ1-1; V gene: TRBV9; CDR3 DNA: TGTGCCAGCAGCACCGGGACAGGGGTCGCTGAAGCTTTCTTT; CDR3 protein: CASSTGTGVAEAFF
clone size: few; D gene: NA; J gene: TRBJ1-2; V gene: TRBV4-1; CDR3 DNA: TGCGCCAGCAGCCGAGACCGGAGGAATGGCTACACCTTC; CDR3 protein: CASSRDRRNGYTF
clone size: NA; D gene: NA; J gene: TRBJ2-6; V gene: TRBV21-1; CDR3 DNA: TGTGCCAGCAGCAAAGGGTTCCGCTCTGGGGCCAACGTCCTGACTTTC; CDR3 protein: CASSKGFRSGANVLTF
clone size: once; D gene: NA; J gene: TRBJ2-1; V gene: TRBV2; CDR3 DNA: TGTGCCAGCAGTCAATACTACAATGAGCAGTTCTTC; CDR3 protein: CASSQYYNEQFF
clone size: NA; D gene: TRBD1; J gene: TRBJ2-1; V gene: TRBV6-6; CDR3 DNA: TGTGCCAGCAGTTGGTCCCAGGGGGCTGCGCAGTTCTTC; CDR3 protein: CASSWSQGAAQFF
clone size: NA; D gene: NA; J gene: TRBJ2-3; V gene: TRBV4-3; CDR3 DNA: TGCGCCAGCAGTAAGCAGCTGGCGGGGCGCACAGATACGCAGTATTTT; CDR3 protein: CASSKQLAGRTDTQYF
clone size: NA; D gene: TRBD1; J gene: TRBJ2-1; V gene: TRBV18; CDR3 DNA: TGTGCCAGCTCACTCCAGACAGGGTACAATGAGCAGTTCTTC; CDR3 protein: CASSLQTGYNEQFF
clone size: NA; D gene: NA; J gene: TRBJ2-7; V gene: TRBV10-3; CDR3 DNA: TGTGCCATCAGTGAGGGCCGTCAGGAGCAGTACTTC; CDR3 protein: CAISEGRQEQYF
clone size: NA; D gene: TRBD1; J gene: TRBJ1-5; V gene: TRBV15; CDR3 DNA: TGTGCCACCAGTCCCGGGACAGGGGGAAATCAGCCCCAGCATTTT; CDR3 protein: CATSPGTGGNQPQHF
clone size: once; D gene: NA; J gene: TRBJ1-3; V gene: TRBV5-8; CDR3 DNA: TGTGCCAGCAGCGGTGAGGGTCCTGGAAACACCATATATTTT; CDR3 protein: CASSGEGPGNTIYF
clone size: NA; D gene: TRBD2; J gene: TRBJ2-1; V gene: TRBV9; CDR3 DNA: TGTGCCAGCAGCGTACCCCGGACTAGCGGGAGAACCTACAATGAGCAGTTCTTC; CDR3 protein: CASSVPRTSGRTYNEQFF
clone size: NA; D gene: TRBD1; J gene: TRBJ2-6; V gene: TRBV4-3; CDR3 DNA: TGCGCCAGCAGCCAATATACCGGGACAGGGATTAGCTCTGGGGCCAACGTCCTGACTTTC; CDR3 protein: CASSQYTGTGISSGANVLTF
clone size: NA; D gene: TRBD2; J gene: TRBJ2-1; V gene: TRBV29-1; CDR3 DNA: TGCAGCGTTGGCGGGAGCGCCCATGAGCAGTTCTTC; CDR3 protein: CSVGGSAHEQFF
clone size: NA; D gene: TRBD1; J gene: TRBJ2-7; V gene: TRBV5-1; CDR3 DNA: TGCGCCAGCAGCCGGAGTACAGGGGTCGAAAGAGGCGAGCAGTACTTC; CDR3 protein: CASSRSTGVERGEQYF
clone size: once; D gene: NA; J gene: TRBJ2-2; V gene: TRBV9; CDR3 DNA: TGTGCCAGCAGCCCTCGGGCCTCGAGGACGAACACCGGGGAGCTGTTTTTT; CDR3 protein: CASSPRASRTNTGELFF
clone size: NA; D gene: TRBD2; J gene: TRBJ2-3; V gene: TRBV19; CDR3 DNA: TGTGCCAGTAGTTTATTAGCGGGAGGGAGCACAGATACGCAGTATTTT; CDR3 protein: CASSLLAGGSTDTQYF
clone size: NA; D gene: TRBD1; J gene: TRBJ1-2; V gene: TRBV14; CDR3 DNA: TGTGCCAGCAGCCATTGGACAGGTCCTAACTATGGCTACACCTTC; CDR3 protein: CASSHWTGPNYGYTF
clone size: NA; D gene: NA; J gene: TRBJ2-5; V gene: TRBV7-3; CDR3 DNA: TGTGCCAGCAGCGCCAGGGTAGGAGAGACCCAGTACTTC; CDR3 protein: CASSARVGETQYF
clone size: NA; D gene: NA; J gene: TRBJ2-7; V gene: TRBV6-5; CDR3 DNA: TGTGCCAGCAGTTATTCCCTAGGAGGGGTGAAGTACTTC; CDR3 protein: CASSYSLGGVKYF
clone size: NA; D gene: TRBD1; J gene: TRBJ2-3; V gene: TRBV7-9; CDR3 DNA: TGTGCCAGCAGCTCTACAGGGGTGGGATTGACAGATACGCAGTATTTT; CDR3 protein: CASSSTGVGLTDTQYF
clone size: NA; D gene: NA; J gene: TRBJ2-3; V gene: TRBV10-3; CDR3 DNA: TGTGCCATCAGCCCCGCCTGGGGCAGGGGGGAACCGGCAGATACGCAGTATTTT; CDR3 protein: CAISPAWGRGEPADTQYF
clone size: NA; D gene: NA; J gene: TRBJ2-1; V gene: TRBV29-1; CDR3 DNA: TGCAGCGTTGAAGTGCGAGGAAATGAGCAGTTCTTC; CDR3 protein: CSVEVRGNEQFF
clone size: NA; D gene: NA; J gene: TRBJ1-1; V gene: TRBV10-3; CDR3 DNA: TGTGCCATCAGTGAGTCGTGGGGGAACACTGAAGCTTTCTTT; CDR3 protein: CAISESWGNTEAFF
clone size: NA; D gene: TRBD1; J gene: TRBJ1-2; V gene: TRBV11-2; CDR3 DNA: TGTGCCAGCACTGGGACAGGGGTTCACTATGGCTACACCTTC; CDR3 protein: CASTGTGVHYGYTF
clone size: NA; D gene: TRBD2; J gene: TRBJ2-4; V gene: TRBV7-9; CDR3 DNA: TGTGCCAGCAGCAGGACTAGCGGGGGCGTAGCCAAAAACATTCAGTACTTC; CDR3 protein: CASSRTSGGVAKNIQYF
clone size: NA; D gene: NA; J gene: TRBJ2-2; V gene: TRBV9; CDR3 DNA: TGTGCCAGCAGCGTAGCGGGGAGGAACACCGGGGAGCTGTTTTTT; CDR3 protein: CASSVAGRNTGELFF
clone size: NA; D gene: TRBD1; J gene: TRBJ2-7; V gene: TRBV7-9; CDR3 DNA: TGTGCCAGCAGCTTGGGACAGGGGGCTGGCGAGCAGTACTTC; CDR3 protein: CASSLGQGAGEQYF
clone size: once; D gene: TRBD2; J gene: TRBJ2-3; V gene: TRBV6-5; CDR3 DNA: TGTGCCAGCAGCCCTTTAGCGGGAGGGGGAGATACGCAGTATTTT; CDR3 protein: CASSPLAGGGDTQYF
clone size: NA; D gene: TRBD1; J gene: TRBJ2-7; V gene: TRBV5-1; CDR3 DNA: TGCGCCAGCAGCTCGGGGACAGGGCCCTCCTACGAGCAGTACTTC; CDR3 protein: CASSSGTGPSYEQYF
clone size: NA; D gene: NA; J gene: TRBJ2-7; V gene: TRBV7-3; CDR3 DNA: TGTGCCAGCAGCACTTACAGGGACGAGCAGTACTTC; CDR3 protein: CASSTYRDEQYF
clone size: NA; D gene: NA; J gene: TRBJ2-1; V gene: TRBV27; CDR3 DNA: TGTGCCAGCACCCGGGCTGGCGAAGTTTCCTACAATGAGCAGTTCTTC; CDR3 protein: CASTRAGEVSYNEQFF
clone size: NA; D gene: NA; J gene: TRBJ2-5; V gene: TRBV7-2; CDR3 DNA: TGTGCCAGCAGCCCCTATCATGGAGAGACCCAGTACTTC; CDR3 protein: CASSPYHGETQYF
clone size: NA; D gene: TRBD1; J gene: TRBJ1-4; V gene: TRBV18; CDR3 DNA: TGTGCCAGCTCACCACTTGTTGCCGGGACAGCTATTAATGAAAAACTGTTTTTT; CDR3 protein: CASSPLVAGTAINEKLFF